This T cell receptor (beta chain) is drawn from a study of follicular helper T cells after annual influenza vaccination. Study results and caveats: Only roughly 9-21% of analyzed cells yielded productive TCRB sequences.

With regard to this clone: Antigen: not known.

This CDR3 has 14 residues. Germline V gives CDR1 MNHEY, CDR2 SMNVEV (reference sequence). Trimming pared 2 bases from V and 2 bases from J, leaving 10 bases between. This sample's time point: 2014-2015 season, pre-vaccination. Community-dwelling subjects without influenza vaccination in the prior 6 months were enrolled. Method: immunoSEQ multiplex PCR; TCRdb's copy keeps in-frame clones and lacks some. This sample carries over 25,000 clones, 70% to 90% of them seen once, and the ten largest clones take roughly 1.3%. The source is an adult who received the influenza vaccine. This sequence joins TRBV27 and TRBJ2-7, with D possibly being TRBD1 (6 bases). Sequencing used CXCR5+ CD38- circulating T follicular helper cells from blood, obtained on the day of influenza vaccination. The subset here: circulating Tfh, non-naive CD4+CXCR5+PD-1+ (ICOS+CD38+ or ICOS-CD38-). CDR3 protein: CASSLGGRTYEQYF. CDR3 nucleotide sequence: TGTGCCAGCAGTTTAGGGGGCAGGACCTACGAGCAGTACTTC.